This T cell receptor beta chain was observed in a study of Graves' ophthalmopathy and Graves' hyperthyroidism. RNA transcripts were the source from which TCR beta CDR3 regions were amplified. HTBI-primed RT-PCR formed the first round, and a multiplex PCR formed the second. TCRdb re-called the multiplex PCR reads through MiXCR, storing one row per CDR3 protein. The table has some 350,000 distinct CDR3 sequences, about a sixth seen once. Germline assignment: CDR1 SNHLY and CDR2 FYNNEI. V gave up 5 bases and J gave up 4 bases, with 18 bases separating them. CDR3 length equals 15 residues. This clonotype was seen ten or more times.

Sequencing input: peripheral blood. V gene TRBV2 combines with J gene TRBJ2-7; no clear D gene. The sequence was obtained from an adult woman with stable Graves' hyperthyroidism. CDR3 sequence (DNA): TGTGCCAGCAGTCAACTTCCTTCCCCTATTTACGAGCAGTACTTC. It codes for CASSQLPSPIYEQYF.